This T cell receptor (beta chain) was observed in a study of OX40 agonist ivuxolimab in advanced cancers. About this clone: The antigen is unknown.

The V gene lost 6 bases and the J gene lost 1 base, with 10 bases spanning the gap. The CDR3 sequence is 13 residues long. Germline lookup yields CDR1 MDHEN and CDR2 SYDVKM. Libraries were prepared by immunoSEQ multiplex PCR; TCRdb keeps only in-frame clonotypes and omits some of them. The sample holds 69,000 or so clones, approximately 82% seen once. Study results and limitations: On average, a greater number of expanded clones characterised CD8+ T cells relative to CD4+.

The sample here was CD4+ or CD8+ T cells sorted from blood, taken in a trial of the OX40 agonist ivuxolimab. The source is an adult with an advanced solid tumor such as melanoma, head and neck, liver or kidney cancer. This sequence joins TRBV28 and TRBJ2-7, with D tentatively TRBD1 or TRBD2 (6 bases each). The CDR3 DNA is TGTGCCAGCAGCCGAGGGGGGTCCTACGAGCAGTACTTC. It specifies CASSRGGSYEQYF.